A single sample is the source of the 23 T cell receptor beta chains below, sequenced in a study of blood T cell repertoires in COVID-19. Assay: immunoSEQ multiplex PCR; the TCRdb copy retains only in-frame clones and omits some. The repertoire consists of over 150,000 clones, with roughly 83% occurring once and the leading ten covering 25% to 30%. The sequenced sample consisted of peripheral blood. Source of these receptors: an older woman with acute or convalescent COVID-19.

The J gene is TRBJ2-1, the V gene TRBV28, with TRBD1 identical over 7 bases. CDR1 and CDR2 (germline): MDHEN, SYDVKM. The junction had 6 bases not matched to a gene; V was cut back by 5 bases and J by 2 bases. The CDR3 length is 15 residues. CDR3: CASSVWDSTYNEQFF. The CDR3 DNA sequence: TGTGCCAGCAGTGTCTGGGACAGCACCTACAATGAGCAGTTCTTC.

The CDR3 DNA follows: TGTGCCTGGAGCTCGGGGACTGCTGGGGCCAACGTCCTGACTTTC. Translating it yields CAWSSGTAGANVLTF. This sequence joins TRBV30 and TRBJ2-6; TRBD2 is a possible D gene (6 bases). V was pared by 3 bases and J by 2 bases, with 11 bases between. This CDR3 contains 15 residues. The germline V gene encodes CDR1 GTSNPN and CDR2 SVGIG (reference sequence). The entire variable domain, with the rest obtained from reference TRBV30 and TRBJ2-6, is as follows: SQTIHQWPATLVQPVGSPLSLECTVEGTSNPNLYWYRQAAGRGLQLLFYSVGIGQISSEVPQNLSASRPQDRQFILSSKKLLLSDSGFYLCAWSSGTAGANVLTFGAGSRLTVL.

The chain links TRBV3-1 (or the pseudogene TRBV3-2) to TRBJ2-1, with TRBD2 matching over 8 bases. The CDR3 is made up of 14 amino acids. V lost 6 bases and J lost 2; bases outside the gene matches: 3. The germline CDR1 and CDR2 sequences are LGHDT and YNNKEL (reference sequence). CDR3 DNA sequence: TGTGCCAGCAGACCGGGGGGGGCCTACAATGAGCAGTTCTTC. This gives the protein CASRPGGAYNEQFF.

The chain carries TRBV19 and TRBJ1-5; the D is unclear. Trimming cost V 6 bases and J 1 base, with 13 bases left between them. CDR3 length equals 15 residues. The germline gives CDR1 LNHDA, CDR2 SQIVND (reference sequence). The CDR3 region has the DNA TGTGCCAGTAGCTGGGAGGGAGCAAGCAATCAGCCCCAGCATTTT. Its translation: CASSWEGASNQPQHF.

The V call is TRBV4-1, the J call TRBJ2-5; 7 bases map to TRBD2. This CDR3 contains 15 residues. V trimming: 4 bases; J trimming: 3 bases; junction bases outside the gene matches: 8. The germline CDR1 and CDR2 sequences are MGHRA and YSYEKL. The CDR3 DNA follows: TGCGCCAGCAGCCGCCTTGGCGGGGGTAAAGAGACCCAGTACTTC. It codes for CASSRLGGGKETQYF.

The CDR3 DNA sequence: TGTGCCAGCAGCAAAACTCCCTCGACTGGAGACTACGAGCAGTACTTC. This encodes CASSKTPSTGDYEQYF. The chain is built from TRBV13 and TRBJ2-7, with D unresolved. This CDR3 has 16 amino acids. Per germline, CDR1 PRHDT and CDR2 FYEKMQ (reference sequence). The ends were cut back, 5 bases at V and 3 bases at J, with 20 bases in the middle.

The chain is built from TRBV6-2 or TRBV6-3 and TRBJ1-1; D remains unclear. Trimming removed 6 bases from V and 6 bases from J, with 11 bases in between. The CDR3 is made up of 12 amino acids. CDR1 and CDR2 (germline): MNHEY, SVGEGT. This CDR3 reads CASSSFGAEAFF. Written as DNA, the CDR3 is TGTGCCAGCAGCTCCTTCGGAGCTGAAGCTTTCTTT.

This chain joins TRBV12-3 or TRBV12-4 and TRBJ1-2; TRBD1 agrees at 7 bases. V lost 3 bases, J lost 6 bases, and 4 bases stayed unmatched. The CDR3 sequence is 13 residues long. In nucleotides, the CDR3 is TGTGCCAGCAGTTTGAGAACAGGGGATGGCTACACCTTC. Translated, it gives CASSLRTGDGYTF.

This clone was picked up one time. The CDR3 DNA sequence: TGTGCCAGCAGCAATTTCTATCGACAGGGCCATTCTGGAAACACCATATATTTT. Translated: CASSNFYRQGHSGNTIYF. The genes are TRBV3-1 (or the pseudogene TRBV3-2) and TRBJ1-3; 7 bases are shared with TRBD1. Unmatched junction bases numbered 14, after V lost 5 bases and J lost 1 base. CDR1 is LGHDT and CDR2 is YNNKEL in the germline V gene (reference sequence). The CDR3 consists of 18 residues.

The chain links TRBV24-1 to TRBJ2-3; tentatively, D is TRBD1 (6 bases). V lost 4 bases, J lost 0 bases, and 13 bases lay in between. The germline V gene encodes CDR1 KGHDR and CDR2 SFDVKD. This CDR3 is built from 16 residues. The CDR3: CATSDKQGSSTDTQYF. CDR3 coding DNA: TGTGCCACCAGTGACAAACAGGGATCGAGCACAGATACGCAGTATTTT.

In its sample, this clone was seen once. The chain links TRBV2 to TRBJ1-2; D may be TRBD1 (6 bases). The CDR3 has 13 amino acids. V lost 7 bases, J lost 10 bases, and 19 bases lay in between. Germline CDR1 SNHLY, CDR2 FYNNEI. CDR3 protein: CASTLLRDNDYTF. CDR3 nucleotides: TGTGCCAGCACTCTCCTCCGGGACAATGACTACACCTTC.

DNA of the CDR3: TGTGCCAGCAGCAGAGACACCGCCCAGCCCCTCCACTTT. Amino acid sequence: CASSRDTAQPLHF. The chain combines TRBV7-9 with TRBJ1-6; D not resolved. V was clipped by 5 bases and J by 13 bases, with 15 bases between them. The CDR3 runs to 13 residues. Per germline, CDR1 SEHNR and CDR2 FQNEAQ (reference sequence).

The gene calls are TRBV2 and TRBJ1-2; D gene unclear. The CDR3 totals 12 residues. V dropped 6 bases and J dropped 2 bases, with 7 bases sitting between them. In germline, CDR1 is SNHLY, CDR2 FYNNEI. CDR3 in DNA: TGTGCCAGCAGGGGCCTGAACTATGGCTACACCTTC. Translated, it gives CASRGLNYGYTF. Variable domain in full (rest from reference TRBV2 and TRBJ1-2): EPEVTQTPSHQVTQMGQEVILRCVPISNHLYFYWYRQILGQKVEFLVSFYNNEISEKSEIFDDQFSVERPDGSNFTLKIRSTKLEDSAMYFCASRGLNYGYTFGSGTRLTVV.

The genes are TRBV29-1 and TRBJ1-2; tentative D call: TRBD1 (6 bases). V was pared by 6 bases and J by 2 bases, with 16 bases between. The germline gives CDR1 SQVTM, CDR2 ANQGSEA. The CDR3 contains 14 residues. CDR3 residues: CSVQLQGFNYGYTF. CDR3 coding DNA: TGCAGCGTACAGCTACAGGGTTTCAACTATGGCTACACCTTC.

The genes are TRBV7-8 and TRBJ2-6; D call uncertain. Germline V CDR1 and CDR2: SGHVS, FQNEAQ. The CDR3 consists of 17 residues. V was clipped by 3 bases and J by 1 base, with 13 bases between them. CDR3 in DNA: TGTGCCAGCAGCTTTGCCCTTACTTGGTCTGGGGCCAACGTCCTGACTTTC. The encoded protein is CASSFALTWSGANVLTF.

In DNA form, the CDR3 reads TGTGCCAGCAGTTTATCCCGAACTAATGAAAAACTGTTTTTT. Translated: CASSLSRTNEKLFF. The chain recombines TRBV27 with TRBJ1-4; D gene uncertain. The CDR3 runs 14 residues. Germline CDR1 and CDR2: MNHEY and SMNVEV (reference sequence). Trimming cost V 0 bases and J 1 base, with 3 bases left between them.

The chain carries TRBV28 and TRBJ1-3; a possible D gene is TRBD1 (6 bases). Between the trimmed V and J ends, which lost 8 bases and 5 bases, there was a span of 13 bases. CDR1 and CDR2 (germline): MDHEN, SYDVKM. CDR3 size: 13 residues. The CDR3 loop is CASWDIGRNTIYF. CDR3 DNA sequence: TGTGCCAGCTGGGACATAGGGAGAAACACCATATATTTT.

V is TRBV7-9 and J is TRBJ2-5, with 7 bases that match TRBD2. V shed 4 bases, J shed 4 bases, and the junction held 9 bases outside the gene matches. The length of the CDR3 is 15 residues. Looked up from germline, CDR1 is SEHNR and CDR2 is FQNEAQ (reference sequence). The CDR3 protein is CASSSLGGFSETQYF. The CDR3 nucleotides are TGTGCCAGCAGCTCATTGGGGGGGTTTTCAGAGACCCAGTACTTC. The complete variable domain, with remaining parts taken from reference TRBV7-9 and TRBJ2-5, reads DTGVSQNPRHKITKRGQNVTFRCDPISEHNRLYWYRQTLGQGPEFLTYFQNEAQLEKSRLLSDRFSAERPKGSFSTLEIQRTEQGDSAMYLCASSSLGGFSETQYFGPGTRLLVL.

V and J are TRBV5-5 and TRBJ1-5; perhaps TRBD1 as D (5 bases). This CDR3 comprises 17 residues. In germline, CDR1 is SGHKS, CDR2 YYEKEE (reference sequence). V was cut by 0 bases and J by 0 bases, with 13 bases left in between. The CDR3 here is CASSLVYTGVSNQPQHF. The CDR3 bases are TGTGCCAGCAGCTTGGTCTACACGGGGGTTAGCAATCAGCCCCAGCATTTT.

This clone was counted between two and nine times. The CDR3 nucleotides are TGTGCCTGGAGTGTACCGGGGGGCGCAACCTACGAGCAGTACTTC. Protein sequence: CAWSVPGGATYEQYF. The chain links TRBV30 to TRBJ2-7, with a tentative D call TRBD2 (7 bases). The CDR3 spans 15 residues. V was pared by 0 bases and J by 2 bases, with 14 bases between. Germline V lookup: CDR1 GTSNPN, CDR2 SVGIG (reference sequence).

Notes on this clone: Its ends do not fully match the called genes, so a read error is possible. The CDR3 nucleotides are TGTGCTAGCAGCATCTCGATCGGGGGGGAATACAATGAGCAGTTCTTC. Protein product: CASSISIGGEYNEQFF. The V gene is TRBV7-7, the J gene TRBJ2-1, with 8 bases identical to TRBD2. Per the germline V gene, CDR1 is SSHAT and CDR2 is FNYEAQ (reference sequence). This CDR3 is 16 amino acids long.

The CDR3 spells CAWSYSYNSPLHF. CDR3 nucleotides: TGTGCCTGGAGTTACTCCTATAATTCACCCCTCCACTTT. The chain is built from TRBV30 and TRBJ1-6, with D unresolved. CDR3 length: 13 residues. V was shortened by 2 bases and J by 0 bases, with 2 bases between the two germline ends. The germline gives CDR1 GTSNPN, CDR2 SVGIG (reference sequence).

This chain connects TRBV10-3 to TRBJ1-2; D possibly corresponds to TRBD1 (5 bases). Germline-derived CDR1 and CDR2 are ENHRY and SYGVKD. The CDR3 sequence is 14 residues long. Deletions cut 7 bases from V and 4 bases from J, with 16 bases between. CDR3 bases: TGTGCCATCATGGACCCAGGGTTTGGCTATGGCTACACCTTC. Protein product: CAIMDPGFGYGYTF.